The 28 T cell receptor beta chains given below trace back to one sample, sequenced in a study of blood T cell repertoires in COVID-19. This table comes from immunoSEQ multiplex PCR, and its TCRdb copy is limited to in-frame clones, with some not included. The sample carries roughly 260,000 clones, 88% recorded once. The sequenced sample consisted of peripheral blood. The receptors here all came from a man in his fifties or sixties who had recovered from COVID-19.

The V and J genes are TRBV7-9 and TRBJ2-5; TRBD1 is a possible D gene (5 bases). Germline values: CDR1 SEHNR, CDR2 FQNEAQ (reference sequence). Trimming removed 3 bases from V and 1 base from J, with 9 bases in between. The CDR3 spans 14 residues. The CDR3 sequence: CASSFRDSQETQYF. The CDR3 nucleotides read TGTGCCAGCAGCTTTCGCGACAGCCAAGAGACCCAGTACTTC. Drawing the rest from reference TRBV7-9 and TRBJ2-5, the complete variable domain is DTGVSQNPRHKITKRGQNVTFRCDPISEHNRLYWYRQTLGQGPEFLTYFQNEAQLEKSRLLSDRFSAERPKGSFSTLEIQRTEQGDSAMYLCASSFRDSQETQYFGPGTRLLVL.

The genes are TRBV4-2 and TRBJ2-3; a weak D match, TRBD2 (6 bases). Trimming left V 1 base short and J 1 base short, with 24 bases between. The germline gives CDR1 LGHNA, CDR2 YNFKEQ. The CDR3 length is 20 residues. As DNA, the CDR3 is TGTGCCAGCAGCCAAGTTGCGCGTGGTGGAACCTCGGGGGGCACAGATACGCAGTATTTT. Protein: CASSQVARGGTSGGTDTQYF.

This chain uses TRBV18 with TRBJ1-1; D is unresolved. V was pared by 2 bases and J by 12 bases, with 13 bases between. The length of the CDR3 is 12 residues. From germline, CDR1 is KGHSH and CDR2 LQKENI. The CDR3 sequence: CASSPAGAWSFF. The CDR3 DNA reads TGTGCCAGCTCACCAGCGGGAGCCTGGTCTTTCTTT.

This clone was picked up one time. The CDR3 reads CASSVLDRVAGEQYF. CDR3 sequence (DNA): TGCGCCAGCAGCGTGCTAGACAGGGTGGCGGGCGAGCAGTACTTC. The V call is TRBV5-1, the J call TRBJ2-7; 7 bases are a match to TRBD1. V lost 4 bases, J lost 6 bases, and 13 bases stayed unmatched. The CDR3 is made up of 15 amino acids. CDR1 and CDR2 (germline): SGHRS, YFSETQ.

This sequence joins TRBV5-6 and TRBJ1-4; 11 positions match TRBD1. CDR3 length: 15 residues. Trimming at V came to 1 base and at J to 6 bases, leaving 2 bases not matched to a gene. Germline assignment: CDR1 SGHDT and CDR2 YYEEEE. The CDR3 spells CASSLWGQGDEKLFF. DNA of the CDR3: TGTGCCAGCAGCTTGTGGGGACAGGGGGATGAAAAACTGTTTTTT. The whole variable domain, remainder taken from reference TRBV5-6 and TRBJ1-4, is DAGVTQSPTHLIKTRGQQVTLRCSPKSGHDTVSWYQQALGQGPQFIFQYYEEEERQRGNFPDRFSGHQFPNYSSELNVNALLLGDSALYLCASSLWGQGDEKLFFGSGTQLSVL.

The chain carries TRBV27 and TRBJ2-1; tentatively, D is TRBD1 (5 bases). V lost 2 bases and J 0 bases, leaving 11 bases between the germline ends. Germline V CDR1 and CDR2: MNHEY, SMNVEV (reference sequence). The CDR3 is 16 amino acids. The CDR3 coding sequence is TGTGCCAGCAGTTTAAGGACACCCGCCTCCTACAATGAGCAGTTCTTC. It codes for CASSLRTPASYNEQFF.

This clone was seen once. The chain links TRBV12-3 or TRBV12-4 to TRBJ2-7; D may be TRBD2 (6 bases). The CDR3 runs 13 residues. V lost 4 bases, J lost 3 bases, and 10 bases lay in between. The CDR3 sequence is CASSWGVDYEQYF. The CDR3 nucleotides read TGTGCCAGCAGTTGGGGGGTTGACTACGAGCAGTACTTC.

The DNA for the CDR3 is TGTGCCAGCAGTTTTTCCCGACCCGGACTTGGAGGGTCTGAAGCTTTCTTT. It encodes CASSFSRPGLGGSEAFF. The V call is TRBV7-9, the J call TRBJ1-1; no definite D call. Trimming removed 6 bases at V and 6 bases at J, with 26 bases between. This CDR3 contains 17 residues. Germline values: CDR1 SEHNR, CDR2 FQNEAQ (reference sequence). Drawing the rest from reference TRBV7-9 and TRBJ1-1, the complete variable domain is DTGVSQNPRHKITKRGQNVTFRCDPISEHNRLYWYRQTLGQGPEFLTYFQNEAQLEKSRLLSDRFSAERPKGSFSTLEIQRTEQGDSAMYLCASSFSRPGLGGSEAFFGQGTRLTVV.

The chain couples TRBV10-1 to TRBJ2-1; 9 bases align to TRBD2. The CDR3 contains 15 residues. V gave up 3 bases and J gave up 7 bases; unmatched junction bases: 7. Germline V gene lookup returns CDR1 WNHNN and CDR2 SYGVQD (reference sequence). CDR3 nucleotides: TGCGCCAGCAGTGAAACCGGGACTAGCCGTAATGAGCAGTTCTTC. Residues: CASSETGTSRNEQFF.

This rearrangement joins TRBV9 to TRBJ1-3, with 7 bases matching TRBD1. Germline trimming cut 3 bases from V and 3 bases from J; bases unmatched to any gene: 9. The germline V gene has CDR1 SGDLS and CDR2 YYNGEE. CDR3 length: 16 residues. CDR3 sequence reads: CASSADYRGRGNTIYF. The CDR3, as DNA: TGTGCCAGCAGCGCAGACTACAGGGGTCGTGGAAACACCATATATTTT.

The chain has TRBV7-8 and TRBJ2-2; no definite D call. Trimming removed 3 bases at V and 3 bases at J, with 8 bases between. The CDR3 has 14 residues. Germline CDR1 is SGHVS and CDR2 is FQNEAQ. The CDR3 nucleotides are TGTGCCAGCAGCTTTGCACAATACACCGGGGAGCTGTTTTTT. Translating it yields CASSFAQYTGELFF.

This chain links TRBV4-1 with TRBJ1-1; possibly TRBD1 for D (6 bases). The length of the CDR3 is 15 residues. Germline-derived CDR1 and CDR2 are MGHRA and YSYEKL. The V and J ends lost 1 base and 3 bases respectively, with 12 bases between them. CDR3 bases: TGCGCCAGCAGCCAAGTCAAATACAGGGACACTGAAGCTTTCTTT. It encodes CASSQVKYRDTEAFF.

The rearrangement uses TRBV25-1 and TRBJ2-3, with 11 bases fitting TRBD2. V shed 7 bases and J 4 bases; nucleotides not matched to a gene: 13. Germline V gene lookup returns CDR1 MGHDK and CDR2 SYGVNS. This CDR3 spans 17 amino acids. The CDR3 region has the DNA TGTGCCAGCACCCAACCCGGACTAGCGGGTACCCCAGATACGCAGTATTTT. Protein: CASTQPGLAGTPDTQYF.

The rearrangement uses TRBV5-1 and TRBJ1-1; a weak D match, TRBD1 (6 bases). Germline assignment: CDR1 SGHRS and CDR2 YFSETQ. V was pared by 4 bases and J by 0 bases, with 13 bases between. This CDR3 contains 15 residues. CDR3 nucleotide sequence: TGCGCCAGCAGCGGACAGCCAGAAATGAACACTGAAGCTTTCTTT. Its translation is CASSGQPEMNTEAFF.

The chain carries TRBV5-4 and TRBJ1-1, with 10 bases aligning to TRBD1. Per germline, CDR1 SGHNT and CDR2 YYREEE (reference sequence). With 4 bases clipped from V and 10 bases from J, the junction kept 25 bases outside the gene matches. CDR3 size: 19 residues. CDR3 nucleotide sequence: TGTGCCAGCAGCCAACCCCCGGGACAGGGGAAAGAACATGGGCCGGGAGCTTTCTTT. This sequence encodes CASSQPPGQGKEHGPGAFF.

This chain joins TRBV5-4 and TRBJ2-2, with 8 bases fitting TRBD1. The trim removed 4 bases at V and 2 bases at J, leaving 7 bases unmatched. Germline V gene lookup returns CDR1 SGHNT and CDR2 YYREEE (reference sequence). The CDR3 runs 16 residues. The DNA for the CDR3 is TGTGCCAGCAGCGCCGGATCAGGGGGCAACACCGGGGAGCTGTTTTTT. Its translation is CASSAGSGGNTGELFF.

The chain is built from TRBV6-2 or TRBV6-3 and TRBJ1-5, with D unresolved. CDR3 length: 18 amino acids. Trimming left V 3 bases short and J 4 bases short, with 22 bases between. Germline V gene data show CDR1 as MNHEY and CDR2 as SVGEGT. CDR3 bases: TGTGCCAGCAGTTATGAAGGAGTCAAGCGGTCGTGGAATCAGCCCCAGCATTTT. Translation: CASSYEGVKRSWNQPQHF.

The CDR3 loop reads CTSSPGTRSSAGYNEQFF. As DNA, the CDR3 is TGCACCAGCAGTCCTGGGACTAGGAGTAGCGCGGGGTACAATGAGCAGTTCTTC. V gene TRBV1 combines with J gene TRBJ2-1; TRBD2 is the table's D call and was not checked against the DNA. TRBV1 is described as a pseudogene. The CDR3 is 18 amino acids.

The rearrangement links TRBV7-3 to TRBJ2-3; 9 nucleotides align to TRBD2. Germline loops: CDR1 SGHTA, CDR2 FQGTGA. Trimming at V came to 6 bases and at J to 2 bases, leaving 3 bases not matched to a gene. The CDR3 length is 14 residues. CDR3: CASRLAGFTDTQYF. The CDR3 nucleotides are TGTGCCAGCAGACTAGCGGGTTTCACAGATACGCAGTATTTT.

The rearrangement joins TRBV5-4 to TRBJ1-4, with 7 bases lining up with TRBD1. This CDR3 spans 15 amino acids. V lost 4 bases and J lost 5; bases outside the gene matches: 8. CDR1 is SGHNT and CDR2 is YYREEE in the germline V gene (reference sequence). CDR3 nucleotide sequence: TGTGCCAGCAGCCGTGAGACAGGGCTCAATGAAAAACTGTTTTTT. This sequence encodes CASSRETGLNEKLFF.

DNA for the CDR3: TGTGCCAGCAGAGTCAGGGAGAACACTGAAGCTTTCTTT. Protein product: CASRVRENTEAFF. The chain uses TRBV6-5 and TRBJ1-1; perhaps TRBD1 as D (5 bases). CDR3 size: 13 residues. Germline V gene data show CDR1 as MNHEY and CDR2 as SVGAGI. V was trimmed by 6 bases and J by 1 base, leaving 9 bases between them.

This sequence joins TRBV3-1 (or the pseudogene TRBV3-2) and TRBJ1-1; weak D call: TRBD1 (6 bases). Looked up from germline, CDR1 is LGHDT and CDR2 is YNNKEL (reference sequence). CDR3 length equals 14 residues. V shed 0 bases and J shed 4 bases, with 9 bases lying between them. The CDR3 is CASSQDNRVTEAFF. CDR3 nucleotides: TGTGCCAGCAGCCAAGATAACAGGGTCACTGAAGCTTTCTTT.

V gene TRBV7-6 combines with J gene TRBJ1-2, with 7 bases fitting TRBD1. Germline V gene sequence: CDR1 SGHVS, CDR2 FNYEAQ. This CDR3 has 15 amino acids. V lost 0 bases, J lost 8 bases, and 9 bases stayed unmatched. CDR3 bases: TGTGCCAGCAGCTTAGCGGTAGGGACAGACTTCGGCTACACCTTC. As protein: CASSLAVGTDFGYTF.

The chain joins TRBV6-2 or TRBV6-3 to TRBJ2-1; the match to TRBD2 covers 8 bases. Germline V CDR1 and CDR2: MNHEY, SVGEGT. The CDR3 has 15 amino acids. The V gene end was trimmed by 0 bases and the J gene end by 7 bases; junction bases not matched to a gene: 5. CDR3 DNA sequence: TGTGCCAGCAGTTACTCGCGGGGGGAGGGGAATGAGCAGTTCTTC. It encodes CASSYSRGEGNEQFF.

This clone was seen only a few times. The chain employs TRBV11-3 and TRBJ2-3; 16 positions match TRBD2. Trimming took 4 bases from V and 2 from J; bases not matched to a gene: 6. CDR1 SGHNT and CDR2 YENEEA come from the germline V gene. CDR3 length equals 18 residues. The CDR3 coding sequence is TGTGCCAGCAGCTCGGGACTAGCGGGGGGGGTTTACACAGATACGCAGTATTTT. This translates into CASSSGLAGGVYTDTQYF.

The CDR3 reads CASSSKLAWTSTDTQYF. CDR3 nucleotide sequence: TGTGCCAGCAGCTCAAAACTAGCGTGGACTAGCACAGATACGCAGTATTTT. This chain joins TRBV7-2 and TRBJ2-3; 7 nucleotides match TRBD2. The CDR3 is 17 residues long. Unmatched junction bases numbered 10, after V lost 4 bases and J lost 0 bases. Germline loops: CDR1 SGHTA, CDR2 FQGNSA. The full variable domain, completed using reference TRBV7-2 and TRBJ2-3, is GAGVSQSPSNKVTEKGKDVELRCDPISGHTALYWYRQSLGQGLEFLIYFQGNSAPDKSGLPSDRFSAERTGGSVSTLTIQRTQQEDSAVYLCASSSKLAWTSTDTQYFGPGTRLTVL.

The chain uses TRBV3-1 (or the pseudogene TRBV3-2) and TRBJ2-2; D may be TRBD2 (5 bases). Germline CDR1 is LGHDT and CDR2 is YNNKEL (reference sequence). The CDR3 covers 17 residues. V was cut by 0 bases and J by 8 bases, with 19 bases left in between. CDR3 DNA sequence: TGTGCCAGCAGCCAAGATCTATGGGAGCGACGTCTTGGGGAGCTGTTTTTT. This translates into CASSQDLWERRLGELFF.

This chain connects TRBV14 to TRBJ1-2, with 7 bases matching TRBD1. J was trimmed by 7 bases and V by 2 bases; bases with no gene match: 13. The V gene's germline CDR1 is SGHDN and CDR2 FVKESK. This CDR3 comprises 16 residues. CDR3 sequence (DNA): TGTGCCAGCAGCCAAACTACAGGGGAGAGTTCGGGTGGCTACACCTTC. Protein: CASSQTTGESSGGYTF.